These T cell receptor beta chains were read from a single sample in a study of blood T cell repertoires in COVID-19. Profiled with immunoSEQ multiplex PCR; TCRdb holds only in-frame clones, not every one. The table has around 130,000 clones, about 77% seen once; the top ten hold over 15%. Sequencing was performed on peripheral blood. These receptors were collected from a man older than 75 with acute or convalescent COVID-19. Both conserved end residues are part of each CDR3. The order of the fields is J gene, clone size, V gene, D gene, CDR3 DNA, CDR3 protein. D genes are given only for firm matches. Clone size is given for some rows only: seen once, a few or many times, or a class if the clone is expanded.

j_call: TRBJ1-6; clone_size: NA; v_call: TRBV6-1; d_call: NA; cdr3_nt: TGTGCCAGCAGTGAATACAGCTCCTATAATTCACCCCTCCACTTT; cdr3_aa: CASSEYSSYNSPLHF
j_call: TRBJ2-5; clone_size: NA; v_call: TRBV5-1; d_call: TRBD1; cdr3_nt: TGCGCCAGCAGCTTGAGACAGGGGGCCGAAGAGACCCAGTACTTC; cdr3_aa: CASSLRQGAEETQYF
j_call: TRBJ2-1; clone_size: NA; v_call: TRBV5-1; d_call: NA; cdr3_nt: TGCGCCAGCAGCTTGGGGGGGCTCTCCTACAATGAGCAGTTCTTC; cdr3_aa: CASSLGGLSYNEQFF
j_call: TRBJ1-1; clone_size: NA; v_call: TRBV5-1; d_call: NA; cdr3_nt: TGCGCCAGCAGCCAGGGGACGGAGAACACTGAAGCTTTCTTT; cdr3_aa: CASSQGTENTEAFF
j_call: TRBJ1-1; clone_size: NA; v_call: TRBV18; d_call: TRBD1; cdr3_nt: TGTGCCAGCTCACCTCAGACAGGGGGCACTGAAGCTTTCTTT; cdr3_aa: CASSPQTGGTEAFF
j_call: TRBJ1-1; clone_size: NA; v_call: TRBV3-1/TRBV3-2; d_call: NA; cdr3_nt: TGTGCCAGCAGCCCGGGGGTGGGCACTGAAGCTTTCTTT; cdr3_aa: CASSPGVGTEAFF
j_call: TRBJ1-1; clone_size: NA; v_call: TRBV3-1/TRBV3-2; d_call: NA; cdr3_nt: TGTGCCAGCAGCCTAATCGGGGGGGCCACTGAAGCTTTCTTT; cdr3_aa: CASSLIGGATEAFF
j_call: TRBJ2-7; clone_size: NA; v_call: TRBV3-1/TRBV3-2; d_call: NA; cdr3_nt: TGTGCCAGCAGCCAAGTTCAGGGCCACGAGCAGTACTTC; cdr3_aa: CASSQVQGHEQYF
j_call: TRBJ1-5; clone_size: NA; v_call: TRBV18; d_call: NA; cdr3_nt: TGTGCCAGCTCACCCTTCCCCGATCAGCCCCAGCATTTT; cdr3_aa: CASSPFPDQPQHF
j_call: TRBJ1-1; clone_size: many; v_call: TRBV2; d_call: TRBD1; cdr3_nt: TGTGCCAGCAGCCCGGACAGGGCTAACACTGAAGCTTTCTTT; cdr3_aa: CASSPDRANTEAFF
j_call: TRBJ2-5; clone_size: once; v_call: TRBV11-2; d_call: TRBD2; cdr3_nt: TGTGCCAGCAGCCCCACTAGCGGGGGAACGACCCAGTACTTC; cdr3_aa: CASSPTSGGTTQYF
j_call: TRBJ2-2; clone_size: NA; v_call: TRBV27; d_call: TRBD1; cdr3_nt: TGTGCCAGCAGACAGGGGCGAACGAACACCGGGGAGCTGTTTTTT; cdr3_aa: CASRQGRTNTGELFF
j_call: TRBJ1-2; clone_size: NA; v_call: TRBV27; d_call: TRBD1; cdr3_nt: TGTGCCAGCAGTTTGACAGGGACCGTTATCTATGGCTACACCTTC; cdr3_aa: CASSLTGTVIYGYTF
j_call: TRBJ2-2; clone_size: NA; v_call: TRBV18; d_call: NA; cdr3_nt: TGTGCCAGCTCACCAGACTCCGGGGGCACCGGGGAGCTGTTTTTT; cdr3_aa: CASSPDSGGTGELFF
j_call: TRBJ1-6; clone_size: NA; v_call: TRBV2; d_call: NA; cdr3_nt: TGTGCCAGCAAAGGGGCGGAAAACTATAATTCACCCCTCCACTTT; cdr3_aa: CASKGAENYNSPLHF
j_call: TRBJ2-1; clone_size: NA; v_call: TRBV5-5; d_call: TRBD2; cdr3_nt: TGTGCCAGCAGCTCTGGACTAGCCGAGGTGCAGTTCTTC; cdr3_aa: CASSSGLAEVQFF
j_call: TRBJ2-3; clone_size: once; v_call: TRBV24-1; d_call: TRBD1; cdr3_nt: TGTGCCACCAGTGATCCAGGGACAGGGGCCACAGATACGCAGTATTTT; cdr3_aa: CATSDPGTGATDTQYF
j_call: TRBJ2-7; clone_size: NA; v_call: TRBV27; d_call: NA; cdr3_nt: TGTGCCAGCAGTAGGGCGGGTAGTAGCTCCTACGAGCAGTACTTC; cdr3_aa: CASSRAGSSSYEQYF
j_call: TRBJ1-2; clone_size: NA; v_call: TRBV10-2; d_call: NA; cdr3_nt: TGCGCCAGCAGTGACGGGGTGCTCTATGGCTACACCTTC; cdr3_aa: CASSDGVLYGYTF
j_call: TRBJ2-5; clone_size: NA; v_call: TRBV2; d_call: NA; cdr3_nt: TGTGCCAGCGGAGCGACTAGTGTTGAGACCCAGTACTTC; cdr3_aa: CASGATSVETQYF
j_call: TRBJ2-3; clone_size: NA; v_call: TRBV5-4; d_call: NA; cdr3_nt: TGTGCCAGCAGCTCAGGGGCCACAGATACGCAGTATTTT; cdr3_aa: CASSSGATDTQYF
j_call: TRBJ1-5; clone_size: NA; v_call: TRBV12-3/TRBV12-4; d_call: NA; cdr3_nt: TGTGCCAGCAGCCCTGGAGATCGCCCCCAGCATTTT; cdr3_aa: CASSPGDRPQHF
j_call: TRBJ1-5; clone_size: NA; v_call: TRBV18; d_call: NA; cdr3_nt: TGTGCCAGCTCACCCAGGGGTCAGCCCCAGCATTTT; cdr3_aa: CASSPRGQPQHF
j_call: TRBJ1-2; clone_size: NA; v_call: TRBV3-1/TRBV3-2; d_call: NA; cdr3_nt: TGTGCCAGCAGCCACAGGGGCTTGAATGGCTACACCTTC; cdr3_aa: CASSHRGLNGYTF
j_call: TRBJ1-2; clone_size: NA; v_call: TRBV5-1; d_call: NA; cdr3_nt: TGCGCCAGCAGCTCAGAGACAGCCCCCTATGGCTACACCTTC; cdr3_aa: CASSSETAPYGYTF
j_call: TRBJ2-7; clone_size: many; v_call: TRBV21-1; d_call: NA; cdr3_nt: TGTGCCAGCAGCAAAAACTATCGACAGGGTGGAGAGCAGTACTTC; cdr3_aa: CASSKNYRQGGEQYF
j_call: TRBJ2-7; clone_size: NA; v_call: TRBV5-1; d_call: NA; cdr3_nt: TGCGCCAGCAGCTTGTCAGGGATGGACGAGCAGTACTTC; cdr3_aa: CASSLSGMDEQYF
j_call: TRBJ2-7; clone_size: NA; v_call: TRBV14; d_call: TRBD1; cdr3_nt: TGTGCCAGCAGCCGAGCGGGACAGGGGTTTACCTACGAGCAGTACTTC; cdr3_aa: CASSRAGQGFTYEQYF
j_call: TRBJ1-5; clone_size: NA; v_call: TRBV5-1; d_call: NA; cdr3_nt: TGCGCCAGCAGCCCACAGGGTTTGGGGATTAATCAGCCCCAGCATTTT; cdr3_aa: CASSPQGLGINQPQHF
j_call: TRBJ1-2; clone_size: many; v_call: TRBV5-1; d_call: NA; cdr3_nt: TGCGCCAGCAGCTTGAGCGGGGGCTATGGCTACACCTTC; cdr3_aa: CASSLSGGYGYTF
j_call: TRBJ1-2; clone_size: NA; v_call: TRBV5-1; d_call: TRBD1; cdr3_nt: TGCGCCAGCAGCTTGGGACAGGGAGGAGGCTACACCTTC; cdr3_aa: CASSLGQGGGYTF
j_call: TRBJ2-1; clone_size: NA; v_call: TRBV5-1; d_call: NA; cdr3_nt: TGCGCCAGCAGCTTGGCCGGGGACTGGTCCTACAATGAGCAGTTCTTC; cdr3_aa: CASSLAGDWSYNEQFF
j_call: TRBJ1-5; clone_size: few; v_call: TRBV4-2; d_call: NA; cdr3_nt: TGTGCCAGCAGCCAAGATGGGGGGGAAAATCAGCCCCAGCATTTT; cdr3_aa: CASSQDGGENQPQHF
j_call: TRBJ1-1; clone_size: NA; v_call: TRBV12-3/TRBV12-4; d_call: NA; cdr3_nt: TGTGCCAGCAGTTTGTCGGCTGGCAGGTGGGCTTTCTTT; cdr3_aa: CASSLSAGRWAFF
j_call: TRBJ1-6; clone_size: NA; v_call: TRBV25-1; d_call: NA; cdr3_nt: TGTGCCAGCAGTGACAGGGCCTACGGTCTTGATTCACCCCTCCACTTT; cdr3_aa: CASSDRAYGLDSPLHF
j_call: TRBJ1-5; clone_size: NA; v_call: TRBV6-6; d_call: TRBD1; cdr3_nt: TGTGCCAGCACTCAGGGGGCCTCGGGTCAGCCCCAGCATTTT; cdr3_aa: CASTQGASGQPQHF
j_call: TRBJ2-1; clone_size: NA; v_call: TRBV6-2/TRBV6-3; d_call: NA; cdr3_nt: TGTGCCAGCAGCCGAATAAACAGGGACAATGAGCAGTTCTTC; cdr3_aa: CASSRINRDNEQFF
j_call: TRBJ2-2; clone_size: NA; v_call: TRBV10-3; d_call: TRBD1; cdr3_nt: TGTGCCTGCCAGCGAGGGACAGCGAACACCGGGGAGCTGTTTTTT; cdr3_aa: CACQRGTANTGELFF
j_call: TRBJ1-1; clone_size: NA; v_call: TRBV3-1/TRBV3-2; d_call: TRBD1; cdr3_nt: TGTGCCAGCAGCAAAACAGGGGAAACTGAAGCTTTCTTT; cdr3_aa: CASSKTGETEAFF
j_call: TRBJ2-3; clone_size: NA; v_call: TRBV5-1; d_call: TRBD2; cdr3_nt: TGCGCCAGCAGCTTAGCTAGCGGGGGAACAGATACGCAGTATTTT; cdr3_aa: CASSLASGGTDTQYF
j_call: TRBJ2-7; clone_size: NA; v_call: TRBV5-1; d_call: TRBD1; cdr3_nt: TGCGCCAGCAGCCGTTCCGGGACAGCCCAGGGGGAGCAGTACTTC; cdr3_aa: CASSRSGTAQGEQYF
j_call: TRBJ1-2; clone_size: NA; v_call: TRBV11-2; d_call: TRBD1; cdr3_nt: TGTGCCAGCAGCTTGGGACAGGGGGATTATGGCTACACCTTC; cdr3_aa: CASSLGQGDYGYTF